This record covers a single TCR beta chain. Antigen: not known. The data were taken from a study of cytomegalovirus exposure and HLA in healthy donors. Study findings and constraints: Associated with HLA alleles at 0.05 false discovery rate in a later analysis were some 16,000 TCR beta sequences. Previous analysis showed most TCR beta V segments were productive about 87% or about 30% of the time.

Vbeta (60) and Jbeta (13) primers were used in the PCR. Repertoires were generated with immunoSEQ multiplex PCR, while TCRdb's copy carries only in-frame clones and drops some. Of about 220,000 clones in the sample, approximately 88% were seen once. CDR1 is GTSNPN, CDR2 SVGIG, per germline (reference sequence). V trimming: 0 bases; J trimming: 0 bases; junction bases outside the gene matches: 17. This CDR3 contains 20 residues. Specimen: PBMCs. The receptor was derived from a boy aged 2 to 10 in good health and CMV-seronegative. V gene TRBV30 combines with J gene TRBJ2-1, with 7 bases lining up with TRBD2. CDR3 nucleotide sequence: TGTGCCTGGAGTGTAAGGGGTCTAGCGGCAACTGATTACTCCTACAATGAGCAGTTCTTC. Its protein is CAWSVRGLAATDYSYNEQFF.